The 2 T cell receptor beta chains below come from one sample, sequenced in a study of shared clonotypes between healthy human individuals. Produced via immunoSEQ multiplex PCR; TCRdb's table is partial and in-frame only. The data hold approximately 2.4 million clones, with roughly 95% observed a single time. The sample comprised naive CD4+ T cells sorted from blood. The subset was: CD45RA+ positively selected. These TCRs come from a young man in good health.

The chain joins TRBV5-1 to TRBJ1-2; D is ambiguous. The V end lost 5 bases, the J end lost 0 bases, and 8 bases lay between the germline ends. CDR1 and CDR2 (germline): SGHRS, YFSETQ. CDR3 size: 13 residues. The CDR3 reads CASSAQPNYGYTF. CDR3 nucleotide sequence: TGCGCCAGCAGTGCCCAGCCTAACTATGGCTACACCTTC.

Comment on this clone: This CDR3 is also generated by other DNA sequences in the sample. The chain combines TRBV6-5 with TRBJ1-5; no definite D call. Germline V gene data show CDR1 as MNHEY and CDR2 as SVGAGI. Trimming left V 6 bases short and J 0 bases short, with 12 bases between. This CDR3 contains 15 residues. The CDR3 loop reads CASSPAPYSNQPQHF. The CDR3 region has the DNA TGTGCCAGCAGCCCCGCGCCTTATAGCAATCAGCCCCAGCATTTT.